These 23 T cell receptor beta chains were sequenced from one sample in a study of early T cells in non-severe SARS-CoV-2 infection. TCRdb reanalysed the 5' RACE reads using MiXCR and keeps one entry per CDR3 protein. The sample consists of under 40,000 distinct CDR3 sequences, approximately 6% of them appearing once. Sequencing was done on a sample of whole blood. These receptors all stem from an adult who was a healthcare worker with PCR-confirmed SARS-CoV-2 infection or an uninfected control (not recorded which).

This clonotype came up many times. This sequence joins TRBV29-1 and TRBJ2-7, with D tentatively TRBD1 or TRBD2 (6 bases each). This CDR3 spans 14 amino acids. Germline CDR1 SQVTM, CDR2 ANQGSEA. Trimming took 5 bases from V and 0 from J, leaving 14 bases between them. The CDR3 nucleotides read TGCAGCGTTAGGGGGGCATCTGGCTCCTACGAGCAGTACTTC. Residues: CSVRGASGSYEQYF.

This clonotype was picked up many times. V usage is TRBV6-5 and J usage is TRBJ2-7; D is unresolved. The CDR3 covers 13 residues. The V end lost 3 bases, the J end lost 2 bases, and 8 bases lay between the germline ends. Germline V gene lookup returns CDR1 MNHEY and CDR2 SVGAGI. The CDR3 sequence: CASSYRPPYEQYF. The CDR3 nucleotides are TGTGCCAGCAGTTATCGACCACCCTACGAGCAGTACTTC.

This clonotype has a count of ten or more. The V call is TRBV29-1, the J call TRBJ2-7; perhaps D is TRBD1 or TRBD2 (5 bases each). The CDR3 runs to 14 residues. V shed 1 base and J shed 3 bases, with 13 bases lying between them. The germline CDR1 and CDR2 sequences are SQVTM and ANQGSEA. The CDR3 sequence: CSVEGGFPNYEQYF. The CDR3 nucleotides read TGCAGCGTTGAAGGGGGGTTCCCGAACTACGAGCAGTACTTC.

In this sample, this clonotype turned up many times. V and J are TRBV11-2 and TRBJ2-7, with D unclear. Deletions cut 3 bases from V and 2 bases from J, with 8 bases between. The CDR3 contains 13 residues. Looked up from germline, CDR1 is SGHAT and CDR2 is FQNNGV. The CDR3 region has the DNA TGTGCCAGCAGCTTGGGGAAGGCCTACGAGCAGTACTTC. This translates into CASSLGKAYEQYF.

This clonotype showed up many times. The rearrangement links TRBV7-9 to TRBJ2-3; 7 bases map to TRBD2. V was clipped by 8 bases and J by 5 bases; unmatched bases: 4. The germline gives CDR1 SEHNR, CDR2 FQNEAQ (reference sequence). CDR3 size: 12 residues. The CDR3 loop is CASSRGEDTQYF. For the CDR3, the DNA is TGTGCCAGCTCCCGGGGGGAAGATACGCAGTATTTT.

This clonotype has ten or more counts. The CDR3: CASRRAGYGYTF. The CDR3 DNA is TGTGCCAGCAGAAGGGCGGGCTATGGCTACACCTTC. The chain links TRBV6-1 to TRBJ1-2; no reliable D call. Trimming took off 6 bases at V and 4 bases at J, with 9 bases between the two ends. The CDR3 spans 12 residues. Germline V CDR1 and CDR2: MNHNS, SASEGT.

This clonotype was counted ten times or more. Written as DNA, the CDR3 is TGTGCCATCAGTGAGGCCGGGACTAGCGGGAGGTGGTATTTT. This codes for CAISEAGTSGRWYF. V and J are TRBV10-3 and TRBJ2-3; 15 bases are a match to TRBD2. Germline V gene lookup returns CDR1 ENHRY and CDR2 SYGVKD. V lost 2 bases and J lost 14; bases outside the gene matches: 5. CDR3 size: 14 residues.

This clonotype showed up many times. The rearrangement uses TRBV9 and TRBJ2-3; D gene ambiguous. CDR3 length: 15 residues. V gave up 2 bases and J gave up 3 bases, with 13 bases separating them. CDR1 is SGDLS, CDR2 YYNGEE, per germline. The CDR3 DNA is TGTGCCAGCAGCGTTTTTGTTCAGGAGACAGATACGCAGTATTTT. Its translation: CASSVFVQETDTQYF.

J is TRBJ2-5 and V is TRBV20-1; the match to TRBD2 covers 13 bases. The CDR3 is 15 residues long. With V trimmed by 3 bases and J by 2 bases, 3 bases remained unmatched. Per the germline V gene, CDR1 is DFQATT and CDR2 is SNEGSKA (reference sequence). Written as DNA, the CDR3 is TGCAGTGCTAGGAGGGGACTAGCGGGACAAGAGACCCAGTACTTC. Protein product: CSARRGLAGQETQYF.

This clonotype was picked up many times. V usage is TRBV30 and J usage is TRBJ1-1, with TRBD1 as a possible D gene (5 bases). The germline V gene encodes CDR1 GTSNPN and CDR2 SVGIG (reference sequence). The CDR3 length is 12 residues. V was trimmed by 5 bases and J by 1 base, leaving 8 bases between them. This chain's CDR3 is CAWVGENTEAFF. For the CDR3, the DNA is TGTGCCTGGGTGGGGGAGAACACTGAAGCTTTCTTT.

This chain joins TRBV9 and TRBJ2-1; D unclear. The germline gives CDR1 SGDLS, CDR2 YYNGEE. The CDR3 consists of 13 residues. With 0 bases removed from V and 10 bases from J, the gap between germline ends came to 11 bases. This chain's CDR3 is CASSVGASGEQFF. The DNA of the CDR3 is TGTGCCAGCAGCGTAGGGGCCTCTGGGGAGCAGTTCTTC. Supplemented by reference TRBV9 and TRBJ2-1, the full variable domain reads DSGVTQTPKHLITATGQRVTLRCSPRSGDLSVYWYQQSLDQGLQFLIQYYNGEERAKGNILERFSAQQFPDLHSELNLSSLELGDSALYFCASSVGASGEQFFGPGTRLTVL.

The rearrangement joins TRBV5-6 to TRBJ1-1; unclear D gene. Trimming took off 3 bases at V and 3 bases at J, with 21 bases between the two ends. Looked up from germline, CDR1 is SGHDT and CDR2 is YYEEEE. The CDR3 sequence is 17 residues long. The CDR3 DNA follows: TGTGCCAGCAGCTCCGGACGGTACTTTGACGGGGACACTGAAGCTTTCTTT. Its protein product is CASSSGRYFDGDTEAFF.

This clonotype was seen at least ten times. This chain links TRBV19 with TRBJ2-2; D is unresolved. CDR3 length: 13 amino acids. The V end was cut by 8 bases, the J end by 9 bases, with 16 bases between. Germline lookup yields CDR1 LNHDA and CDR2 SQIVND (reference sequence). CDR3 nucleotide sequence: TGTGCCAGTTCCCCAGACGCGTGGCGGGAGCTGTTTTTT. It codes for CASSPDAWRELFF.

This clonotype was counted at least ten times. The chain combines TRBV29-1 with TRBJ2-1; D possibly corresponds to TRBD2 (7 bases). V was shortened by 7 bases and J by 6 bases, with 13 bases between the two germline ends. CDR3 length equals 12 residues. Germline V gene lookup returns CDR1 SQVTM and CDR2 ANQGSEA. The CDR3 loop reads CSGGGHSNEQFF. The CDR3 DNA is TGCAGCGGGGGGGGACACAGCAATGAGCAGTTCTTC.

This clonotype was detected only a few times. This sequence joins TRBV28 and TRBJ2-7; no reliable D call. This CDR3 spans 12 amino acids. Trimming left V 6 bases short and J 3 bases short, with 9 bases between. Germline lookup yields CDR1 MDHEN and CDR2 SYDVKM. CDR3 DNA sequence: TGTGCCAGCAGCACGACACACTACGAGCAGTACTTC. This sequence encodes CASSTTHYEQYF.

Many counts were recorded for this clonotype. The chain has TRBV4-1 and TRBJ1-5; tentatively, D is TRBD1 (6 bases). Germline V lookup: CDR1 MGHRA, CDR2 YSYEKL. V was shortened by 1 base and J by 6 bases, with 22 bases between the two germline ends. This CDR3 has 18 amino acids. CDR3 region: CASSQGDLQGPRGQPQHF. DNA of the CDR3: TGCGCCAGCAGCCAAGGGGACCTACAGGGCCCTAGAGGTCAGCCCCAGCATTTT.

This clonotype has only a few counts. V gene TRBV20-1 combines with J gene TRBJ2-3; 8 nucleotides line up with TRBD1. This CDR3 region has 14 residues. CDR1 is DFQATT, CDR2 SNEGSKA, per germline (reference sequence). Losses at the gene ends were 5 bases for V and 2 bases for J; bases not matched to a gene: 6. This CDR3 is CSAGRTGPTDTQYF. CDR3 nucleotides: TGCAGTGCTGGGAGGACAGGGCCCACAGATACGCAGTATTTT.

The chain is built from TRBV4-1 and TRBJ2-7; TRBD2 matches 11 bases. In germline, CDR1 is MGHRA, CDR2 YSYEKL. V shed 5 bases and J 6 bases; nucleotides not matched to a gene: 9. The CDR3 is 15 residues long. CDR3 sequence (DNA): TGCGCCAGCAGCAAAATCGGGACTAGCGGAGGCGAGCAGTACTTC. Translating gives CASSKIGTSGGEQYF.

This clonotype was seen repeatedly, ten times or more. This chain uses TRBV3-1 with TRBJ2-7; D perhaps matches TRBD2 (5 bases). V gave up 0 bases and J gave up 3 bases, with 9 bases separating them. This CDR3 comprises 14 residues. In germline, CDR1 is LGHDT, CDR2 YNNKEL (reference sequence). DNA of the CDR3: TGTGCCAGCAGCCAAGAGGACTCCAGCTACGAGCAGTACTTC. This gives the protein CASSQEDSSYEQYF.

This clonotype was recorded at least ten times. V and J are TRBV6-1 and TRBJ1-2; D possibly corresponds to TRBD1 (6 bases). The CDR3 is 16 residues long. The germline V gene has CDR1 MNHNS and CDR2 SASEGT. The V end lost 2 bases, the J end lost 0 bases, and 13 bases lay between the germline ends. In DNA form, the CDR3 reads TGTGCCAGCAGTGAATTTGGACAGATCCCTAACTATGGCTACACCTTC. Its translation: CASSEFGQIPNYGYTF.

This clonotype came up many times. The rearrangement joins TRBV19 to TRBJ1-5; the D is unclear. The germline CDR1 and CDR2 sequences are LNHDA and SQIVND (reference sequence). This CDR3 is built from 15 residues. The V end was cut by 5 bases, the J end by 0 bases, with 11 bases between. CDR3 coding DNA: TGTGCCAGTAGTGATTTGGCAGATAGCAATCAGCCCCAGCATTTT. Its protein product is CASSDLADSNQPQHF.

Ten or more counts support this clonotype. CDR3 in amino acids: CSARVAGTGREQYF. CDR3 DNA: TGCAGTGCTAGAGTAGCCGGGACAGGGCGGGAGCAGTACTTC. V and J are TRBV20-1 and TRBJ2-7, with 9 nucleotides matching TRBD1. CDR1 and CDR2 (germline): DFQATT, SNEGSKA (reference sequence). With 1 base clipped from V and 7 bases from J, the junction kept 8 bases outside the gene matches. The CDR3 consists of 14 residues.

This clonotype was seen ten or more times. This chain connects TRBV24-1 to TRBJ2-7; no firm D call. V was trimmed by 3 bases and J by 0 bases, leaving 5 bases between them. The CDR3 is 13 residues long. Germline assignment: CDR1 KGHDR and CDR2 SFDVKD. The CDR3 DNA sequence: TGTGCCACCAGTGATCCGAACTCCTACGAGCAGTACTTC. Amino acid sequence: CATSDPNSYEQYF.